This T cell receptor (beta chain) originates from a study of cytomegalovirus exposure and HLA in healthy donors. Study-level information: Later analysis reported that the 120 or so validation repertoires shared the platform of the approximately 670 first-cohort repertoires. General observations from the study: Reportedly, cytomegalovirus status was diagnosed with high sensitivity and specificity. Cytomegalovirus-associated status was assigned to roughly 160 TCR beta chains.

The donors were part of the validation cohort of 95 to 150 subjects. That cohort was separate from the first cohort, which comprised some 670 subjects. V was clipped by 0 bases and J by 3 bases; unmatched bases: 3. This CDR3 contains 14 residues. Germline V CDR1 and CDR2: SGHRS, YFSETQ. Sequencing used immunoSEQ multiplex PCR; TCRdb keeps in-frame clones, though not all of them. Among approximately 64,000 clones listed, about 89% were seen once. Comments on this clone: Antigen specificity is unknown.

This chain links TRBV5-1 with TRBJ2-7; 7 nucleotides align to TRBD2. This receptor was obtained from a woman between 18 and 30 years old in good health and CMV-seronegative. Input material: PBMCs. CDR3 bases: TGCGCCAGCAGCTTGGGGCTAGCGGACTACGAGCAGTACTTC. Encoded protein: CASSLGLADYEQYF.